This entry concerns a single T cell receptor (beta chain). There is no known antigen for this receptor. No much larger clone is present one base from it, and per-base qualities are unavailable. In Seattle, one collaborating source enrolled patients while the infection was active and tracked those patients longitudinally over the course of disease. The collaborating institutions used their own protocols to collect whole blood in K2EDTA tubes. Collaborator samples were shipped for TCRbeta analysis as frozen whole blood, isolated PBMCs, or DNA extracted from either sample type. The record originates from a study of blood T cell repertoires in COVID-19 (dated by TCRdb to about 2020). In terms of the full investigation: Samples covering the acute and convalescent phases of COVID-19 were provided by collaborators in the United States, Italy and Spain. The prospective study material was composed of cDNA or gDNA derived from T cells, B-cell-depleted T cells, or PBMCs. Subjects who had been exposed to COVID-19, were actively infected with it, or had recovered from it provided the deeply sampled blood TCRbeta repertoires that made up the dataset. The repertoires were released in a freely available public database intended as a resource for research on the immune response to SARS-CoV-2. The samples were drawn from two sources: the first 160 participants of the ongoing ImmuneRACE study, and 1,254 subjects contributed by 6 global collaborators. The sample metadata nearly always contained a de-identified subject ID, COVID-19 status, age in years and sex. Where available, HLA class I and class II types were taken from metadata supplied by the sample provider and were not determined by assay-based typing.

Overall results and qualifications from the work: The amount of clinical and demographic metadata varied by source and participant and was provided uncurated.

TCRbeta CDR3 regions were amplified from genomic DNA using the immunoSEQ Assay, a bias-controlled multiplex PCR. Per the source publication's procedure: Nucleated cell counts per sample were estimated from amplification of reference gene primers within the assay. Sequence reads were collapsed and filtered to measure the absolute abundance of every unique TCRbeta CDR3 rearrangement. For each sample, productive Simpson clonality was calculated by taking the square root of Simpson's diversity index across productive rearrangements. Here the immuneACCESS table is served through TCRdb, limited to in-frame sequences with V and J called. Missing clones are a known gap in these copies; in checked studies unresolved V genes cover under half, and the rest lacks a known reason. V and J calls and clone size are those listed in that table; D and trimming were worked out from the DNA. Within this sample are about 350,000 clones, with approximately 89% of them counted one time only. The top ten hold around 3.9% of the sample.

CDR1 is given as MRHNA and CDR2 as SNTAGT, both from the germline V gene. From V the trimming removes 6 bases and from J it removes 4 bases, while the gene matches leave 6 bases of the junction unaccounted for. Taken from cysteine to phenylalanine, the CDR3 has 14 residues. This entry keeps only the CDR3 DNA: 42 bases, framed from base 1. The sequence links TRBV6-4 to TRBJ2-3, with 8 middle bases fitting TRBD1. This sequence was found in a woman aged 60-70 years with COVID-19, enrolled during active disease. Sequenced: peripheral blood. CDR3 sequence: CASRAQGASDTQYF. The sequenced DNA: TGTGCCAGCAGGGCGCAGGGGGCATCAGATACGCAGTATTTT.